Listed below are T cell receptor beta chains from one sample, sequenced in a study of blood T cell repertoires in COVID-19. Libraries were prepared by immunoSEQ multiplex PCR; TCRdb keeps only in-frame clonotypes and omits some of them. The data contain about 270,000 clones, less than 90% of them singletons. The material sequenced was PBMCs or T cells enriched from blood (not recorded which). These receptors came from a woman between 45 and 65 years old who had recovered from COVID-19. Both conserved end residues are part of each CDR3. Size is omitted from some rows. Given values are once, few, many or a class for expanded clones.

clone_size v_call cdr3_aa
. TRBV7-8 CASSYRDRGTNTEAFF
. TRBV19 CASSIALSYEQYF
. TRBV28 CASSFTGANYGYTF
. TRBV28 CASCEGQGVNNEQFF
. TRBV9 CASSVDLGGTVNTGELFF
once TRBV18 CASSPSQEATNEKLFF
. TRBV4-1 CASSQGGLAASYEQYF
. TRBV5-8 CASSVRTGNSNQPQHF
. TRBV20-1 CSAKGDEQFF
. TRBV11-3 CASSSVREADTQYF
once TRBV2 CASMNSRGFNQPQHF
. TRBV9 CASHGGNTEAFF